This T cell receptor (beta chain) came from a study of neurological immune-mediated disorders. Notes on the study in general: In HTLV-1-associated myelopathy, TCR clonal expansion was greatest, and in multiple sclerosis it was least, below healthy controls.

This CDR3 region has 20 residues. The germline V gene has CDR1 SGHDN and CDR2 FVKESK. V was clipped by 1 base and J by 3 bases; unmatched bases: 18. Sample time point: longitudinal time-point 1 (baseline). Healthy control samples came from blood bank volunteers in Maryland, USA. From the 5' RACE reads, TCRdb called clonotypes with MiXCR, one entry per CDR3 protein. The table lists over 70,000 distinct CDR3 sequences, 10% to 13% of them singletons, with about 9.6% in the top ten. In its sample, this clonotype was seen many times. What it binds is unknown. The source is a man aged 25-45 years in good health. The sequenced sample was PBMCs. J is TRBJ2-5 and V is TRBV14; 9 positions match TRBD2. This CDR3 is CASSQGAWKLAGAGEETQYF. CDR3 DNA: TGTGCCAGCAGCCAAGGTGCTTGGAAACTAGCGGGCGCCGGGGAAGAGACCCAGTACTTC.